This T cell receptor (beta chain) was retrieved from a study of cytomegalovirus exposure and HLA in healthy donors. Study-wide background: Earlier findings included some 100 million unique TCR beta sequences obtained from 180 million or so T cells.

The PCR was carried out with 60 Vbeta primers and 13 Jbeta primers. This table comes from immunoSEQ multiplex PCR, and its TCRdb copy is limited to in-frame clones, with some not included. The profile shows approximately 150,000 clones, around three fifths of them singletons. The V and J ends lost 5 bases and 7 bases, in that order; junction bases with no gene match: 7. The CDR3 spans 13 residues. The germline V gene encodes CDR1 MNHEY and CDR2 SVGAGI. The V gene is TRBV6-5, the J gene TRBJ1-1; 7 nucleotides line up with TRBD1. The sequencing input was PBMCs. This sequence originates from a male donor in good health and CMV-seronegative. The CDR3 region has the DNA TGTGCCAGCAGTCGGGACAGTAATTGTGAAGCTTTCTTT. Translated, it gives CASSRDSNCEAFF.